The following is a TCR beta chain sequence with its context. The data were obtained in a study of patients and donors after allogeneic stem cell transplantation. TCRdb passed the RT-PCR reads through MiXCR, listing each CDR3 protein once. The sample shows about 960,000 distinct CDR3 sequences, under 20% of them seen only once. Germline CDR1 and CDR2: SGDLS and YYNGEE. The CDR3 runs to 21 residues. V shed 1 base, J shed 1 base, and the junction held 17 bases outside the gene matches. Material: blood, either unsorted or a sorted T cell fraction (not recorded which). The rearrangement uses TRBV9 and TRBJ2-3, with 11 bases matching TRBD2. This clonotype originated in a human donor who was either an allogeneic HSCT recipient or a stem cell or donor lymphocyte infusion donor (not recorded which). It is not recorded whose cells these are; they may come from a transplant donor. The CDR3 region has the DNA TGTGCCAGCAGCGTACCCACCGGACTAGCGGGTGCGCTAGGAGGCACAGATACGCAGTATTTT. Encoded protein: CASSVPTGLAGALGGTDTQYF.